The entry below describes one TCR beta chain. The junction and the germline gene differ at one end; a read error may be behind it. This record belongs to a study of shared clonotypes between healthy human individuals. Study in general: Donors had three CD4 naive, three CD4 memory, two CD8 naive and one CD8 memory plate apiece.

Generated by immunoSEQ multiplex PCR, the TCRdb table keeps only in-frame clones and is missing some. The sample records 2 million to 2.5 million clones, less than 95% being singletons. Per the germline V gene, CDR1 is SGHTA and CDR2 is FQGTGA. The CDR3 sequence is 13 residues long. The chain recombines TRBV7-3 with TRBJ1-2; D remains ambiguous. The sequence was collected from a man between 18 and 29 years old in good health. Some clones in this sample may be carry-over from other donors' samples. The sequenced sample was naive CD4+ T cells from PBMCs. Subset meaning: CD45RA+ positively selected. CDR3 nucleotide sequence: TGTGCCAGCAAGCTTCTCGCCACCCTTCCCGTGTCGTTC. Encoded protein: CASKLLATLPVSF.